A single sample gave rise to the 7 T cell receptor beta chains below, sequenced in a study of shared clonotypes between healthy human individuals. Profiling relied on immunoSEQ multiplex PCR, and the TCRdb table lists in-frame clones only, not all of them. This table has over a million clones, roughly 96% appearing once. The sequenced sample was naive CD4+ T cells sorted from blood. The subset: CD45RA+ positively selected. The receptors were sampled from a man aged 25 to 45 in good health.

A single count supports this clone. The V gene is TRBV5-4, the J gene TRBJ2-7; D may be TRBD1 (6 bases). Trimming shortened V by 10 bases and J by 0 bases, and 14 bases separated the two germline ends. The germline CDR1 and CDR2 sequences are SGHNT and YYREEE (reference sequence). The CDR3 has 13 amino acids. CDR3 sequence reads: CASARDNSYEQYF. The CDR3 region has the DNA TGTGCCTCTGCCCGGGACAACTCCTACGAGCAGTACTTC.

V is TRBV9 and J is TRBJ2-1; D is uncertain. The CDR3 length is 14 residues. Looked up from germline, CDR1 is SGDLS and CDR2 is YYNGEE. V lost 3 bases and J 2 bases, leaving 9 bases between the germline ends. In nucleotides, the CDR3 is TGTGCCAGCAGCGGTGGGATCACCTACAATGAGCAGTTCTTC. Translation: CASSGGITYNEQFF.

This sequence joins TRBV28 and TRBJ2-2; no firm D call. V dropped 5 bases and J dropped 3 bases, with 10 bases sitting between them. This CDR3 has 14 residues. Germline CDR1 reads MDHEN; CDR2 reads SYDVKM. Written as DNA, the CDR3 is TGTGCCAGCAGTCCCGCCTTTGACACCGGGGAGCTGTTTTTT. Its translation is CASSPAFDTGELFF.

The chain employs TRBV19 and TRBJ2-1; D not resolved. This CDR3 region has 13 residues. The V end was cut by 4 bases, the J end by 7 bases, with 11 bases between. CDR1 is LNHDA and CDR2 is SQIVND in the germline V gene (reference sequence). CDR3 sequence: CASSTADENEQFF. In DNA form, the CDR3 reads TGTGCCAGTAGTACCGCCGACGAGAATGAGCAGTTCTTC. The variable domain in full, with the rest retrieved from reference TRBV19 and TRBJ2-1, is DGGITQSPKYLFRKEGQNVTLSCEQNLNHDAMYWYRQDPGQGLRLIYYSQIVNDFQKGDIAEGYSVSREKKESFPLTVTSAQKNPTAFYLCASSTADENEQFFGPGTRLTVL.

The chain combines TRBV6-5 with TRBJ2-5; D unresolved. Germline V CDR1 and CDR2: MNHEY, SVGAGI. V lost 5 bases to trimming and J lost 1 base, with 11 bases between them. The CDR3 runs to 14 residues. This CDR3 reads CASSIERFQETQYF. Written as DNA, the CDR3 is TGTGCCAGCAGTATAGAGAGATTCCAAGAGACCCAGTACTTC.

The chain couples TRBV5-1 to TRBJ2-5; D is tentatively TRBD1 or TRBD2 (5 bases each). Germline values: CDR1 SGHRS, CDR2 YFSETQ. The length of the CDR3 is 16 residues. V was shortened by 4 bases and J by 7 bases, with 23 bases between the two germline ends. The CDR3 reads CASSPGRGAIVGTQYF. CDR3 sequence (DNA): TGCGCCAGCAGCCCAGGACGGGGCGCCATTGTAGGGACCCAGTACTTC.

The chain links TRBV5-1 to TRBJ2-1, with TRBD2 matching over 8 bases. The junction had 6 bases not matched to a gene; V was cut back by 1 base and J by 6 bases. Germline V gene lookup returns CDR1 SGHRS and CDR2 YFSETQ. The length of the CDR3 is 15 residues. The CDR3, as DNA: TGCGCCAGCAGCTTGATCCGGACTAGCACCAATGAGCAGTTCTTC. Translated: CASSLIRTSTNEQFF.